The clone carrying this TCR beta chain was observed a few times. The entry originates in a study of T-cell reconstitution after alpha-beta-depleted transplantation in children. The library targeted TCRbeta and was prepared with unique molecular identifiers. TCRdb passed the PCR reads through MiXCR, listing each CDR3 protein once. This table has some 530,000 distinct CDR3 sequences, roughly an eighth appearing once. Germline V gene sequence: CDR1 GTSNPN, CDR2 SVGIG (reference sequence). V was clipped by 2 bases and J by 12 bases; unmatched bases: 2. The CDR3 contains 11 residues. The rearrangement uses TRBV30 and TRBJ1-4; TRBD1 matches at 8 bases. The TCR sequence derives from a human donor who donated a stem cell graft to a child with combined immunodeficiency. The sequencing here drew on PBMCs from the stem cell graft donor, taken from the stem cell graft. The CDR3 coding sequence is TGTGCCTGGAGTCAACAGGGGGAACTGTTTTTT. Its protein is CAWSQQGELFF.